These T cell receptor beta chains were read from a single sample in a study of T cell responses to AZD1222 COVID-19 vaccine. Libraries were prepared by immunoSEQ multiplex PCR; TCRdb keeps only in-frame clonotypes and omits some of them. Of over 95,000 clones listed, 91% are singletons. The specimen was peripheral blood, collected on day 0 of AZD1222 vaccination. These receptors all come from an adult in good health. CDR3s include the opening cysteine and the closing phenylalanine or tryptophan. The D gene is left open where the match is weak. Clone size, where shown, is once, few, many, or a class for clones that have expanded.

v_gene: TRBV7-9; d_gene: NA; j_gene: TRBJ1-1; abundance: NA; CDR3nt: TGTGCCAGCAGCTTAGGGCCCAGTGAAGCTTTCTTT; CDR3aa: CASSLGPSEAFF
v_gene: TRBV24-1; d_gene: NA; j_gene: TRBJ2-3; abundance: NA; CDR3nt: TGTGCCACCAGTGATTACGGCCTAGGAAGCACAGATACGCAGTATTTT; CDR3aa: CATSDYGLGSTDTQYF
v_gene: TRBV2; d_gene: TRBD2; j_gene: TRBJ2-7; abundance: NA; CDR3nt: TGTGCCAGCAGTGACCCTAGCGGTTCCTACGAGCAGTACTTC; CDR3aa: CASSDPSGSYEQYF
v_gene: TRBV19; d_gene: NA; j_gene: TRBJ2-7; abundance: few; CDR3nt: TGTGCCAGTAGTTCCCAACAAGGGGCTCTGGGCGAGCAGTACTTC; CDR3aa: CASSSQQGALGEQYF
v_gene: TRBV3-1/TRBV3-2; d_gene: TRBD2; j_gene: TRBJ2-2; abundance: once; CDR3nt: TGTGCCACGCTGAGGACTAGCGGGGGGACGGGGACCGGGGAGCTGTTTTTT; CDR3aa: CATLRTSGGTGTGELFF
v_gene: TRBV6-1; d_gene: NA; j_gene: TRBJ1-3; abundance: NA; CDR3nt: TGTGCCAGCAGTGAAAAACCAGGATCTGGAAACACCATATATTTT; CDR3aa: CASSEKPGSGNTIYF
v_gene: TRBV7-2; d_gene: NA; j_gene: TRBJ1-1; abundance: NA; CDR3nt: TGTGCCAGCAGCTTAGATACGAGGAACACTGAAGCTTTCTTT; CDR3aa: CASSLDTRNTEAFF
v_gene: TRBV6-1; d_gene: TRBD1; j_gene: TRBJ1-5; abundance: once; CDR3nt: TGTGCCAGCAGGCGCCAGGGGGAGAGCAATCAGCCCCAGCATTTT; CDR3aa: CASRRQGESNQPQHF
v_gene: TRBV27; d_gene: TRBD2; j_gene: TRBJ2-1; abundance: NA; CDR3nt: TGTGCCAGCAGTTTGAAGGGAGGGCTTGGGAATGAGCAGTTCTTC; CDR3aa: CASSLKGGLGNEQFF
v_gene: TRBV6-6; d_gene: NA; j_gene: TRBJ1-5; abundance: NA; CDR3nt: TGTGCCAGCAGGGCCGCCGTGAATCAGCCCCAGCATTTT; CDR3aa: CASRAAVNQPQHF
v_gene: TRBV28; d_gene: TRBD1; j_gene: TRBJ1-2; abundance: NA; CDR3nt: TGTGCCAGCAGTTTATTCGTACAGGGGGCGGCGGGCTACACCTTC; CDR3aa: CASSLFVQGAAGYTF
v_gene: TRBV30; d_gene: NA; j_gene: TRBJ1-6; abundance: NA; CDR3nt: TGTGCCTGGAGTCCAGGGAGGAGCTCCTATAATTCACCCCTCCACTTT; CDR3aa: CAWSPGRSSYNSPLHF
v_gene: TRBV5-1; d_gene: NA; j_gene: TRBJ2-7; abundance: NA; CDR3nt: TGCGCCAGCAGCCCCGGGGCTGCGAGCTCCTACGAGCAGTACTTC; CDR3aa: CASSPGAASSYEQYF
v_gene: TRBV5-1; d_gene: NA; j_gene: TRBJ2-7; abundance: NA; CDR3nt: TGCGCCAGCAGCTTGGATCAGCTTCGCTACGAGCAGTACTTC; CDR3aa: CASSLDQLRYEQYF
v_gene: TRBV11-2; d_gene: TRBD1; j_gene: TRBJ1-6; abundance: NA; CDR3nt: TGTGCCAGCAGCGACGGACAGGGTTTTTCACCCCTCCACTTT; CDR3aa: CASSDGQGFSPLHF
v_gene: TRBV7-2; d_gene: TRBD2; j_gene: TRBJ2-1; abundance: NA; CDR3nt: TGTGCCAGCAGCCCCGGGACTAGCGGGGGTGGAAATGAGCAGTTCTTC; CDR3aa: CASSPGTSGGGNEQFF
v_gene: TRBV4-3; d_gene: NA; j_gene: TRBJ1-3; abundance: NA; CDR3nt: TGCGCCAGCAGCCAAGATCCCTCCCTCTCTGGAAACACCATATATTTT; CDR3aa: CASSQDPSLSGNTIYF
v_gene: TRBV30; d_gene: NA; j_gene: TRBJ2-2; abundance: medium-sized; CDR3nt: TGTGCCTGGAGTGTTCGACAGGATCACACCGGGGAGCTGTTTTTT; CDR3aa: CAWSVRQDHTGELFF
v_gene: TRBV6-2/TRBV6-3; d_gene: NA; j_gene: TRBJ1-5; abundance: NA; CDR3nt: TGTGCCAGCAGTTACTTTGGGACTCTCGGTCAGCCCCAGCATTTT; CDR3aa: CASSYFGTLGQPQHF
v_gene: TRBV28; d_gene: NA; j_gene: TRBJ1-1; abundance: NA; CDR3nt: TGTGCCAGCAGTAGGTTGGCGGACACTGAAGCTTTCTTT; CDR3aa: CASSRLADTEAFF
v_gene: TRBV12-5; d_gene: TRBD1; j_gene: TRBJ1-3; abundance: NA; CDR3nt: TGTGCTAGTGGGACAGGGTCTGGAAACACCATATATTTT; CDR3aa: CASGTGSGNTIYF
v_gene: TRBV12-5; d_gene: TRBD1; j_gene: TRBJ2-7; abundance: NA; CDR3nt: TGTGCTAGTGGTTTGGTACTGTGGGACAGGGGGTACGAGCAGTACTTC; CDR3aa: CASGLVLWDRGYEQYF
v_gene: TRBV6-5; d_gene: NA; j_gene: TRBJ2-1; abundance: NA; CDR3nt: TGTGCCAGCAGTTACGAAACCGGCTACAATGAGCAGTTCTTC; CDR3aa: CASSYETGYNEQFF
v_gene: TRBV7-2; d_gene: TRBD1; j_gene: TRBJ2-5; abundance: NA; CDR3nt: TGTGCCAGCAGCTTAAACAGGGGGAGATGGGAGACCCAGTACTTC; CDR3aa: CASSLNRGRWETQYF
v_gene: TRBV12-3/TRBV12-4; d_gene: NA; j_gene: TRBJ1-1; abundance: NA; CDR3nt: TGTGCCAGCAGTTTAGTCTGGGATGAAGCTTTCTTT; CDR3aa: CASSLVWDEAFF
v_gene: TRBV5-8; d_gene: NA; j_gene: TRBJ1-3; abundance: NA; CDR3nt: TGTGCGGGGGGATTCTCTGGAAACACCATATATTTT; CDR3aa: CAGGFSGNTIYF
v_gene: TRBV4-3; d_gene: TRBD1; j_gene: TRBJ1-2; abundance: NA; CDR3nt: TGCGCCAGCAGCCAAGGGACAGGGGTGGTCTATGGCTACACCTTC; CDR3aa: CASSQGTGVVYGYTF
v_gene: TRBV3-1/TRBV3-2; d_gene: NA; j_gene: TRBJ1-2; abundance: once; CDR3nt: TGTGCCAGCAGCCAAGATATACGGGATTACGCCTATGGCTACACCTTC; CDR3aa: CASSQDIRDYAYGYTF
v_gene: TRBV9; d_gene: TRBD2; j_gene: TRBJ2-5; abundance: NA; CDR3nt: TGTGCCAGCAGCGTAGCGGGAGGGGCGGGAGGGAAAGAGACCCAGTACTTC; CDR3aa: CASSVAGGAGGKETQYF
v_gene: TRBV6-6; d_gene: NA; j_gene: TRBJ2-3; abundance: NA; CDR3nt: TGTGCCAGCAGTTACTCTAACACACTCACAGATACGCAGTATTTT; CDR3aa: CASSYSNTLTDTQYF
v_gene: TRBV7-3; d_gene: NA; j_gene: TRBJ2-3; abundance: NA; CDR3nt: TGTGCCAGCAGCCGTCCGTCAGATACGCAGTATTTT; CDR3aa: CASSRPSDTQYF